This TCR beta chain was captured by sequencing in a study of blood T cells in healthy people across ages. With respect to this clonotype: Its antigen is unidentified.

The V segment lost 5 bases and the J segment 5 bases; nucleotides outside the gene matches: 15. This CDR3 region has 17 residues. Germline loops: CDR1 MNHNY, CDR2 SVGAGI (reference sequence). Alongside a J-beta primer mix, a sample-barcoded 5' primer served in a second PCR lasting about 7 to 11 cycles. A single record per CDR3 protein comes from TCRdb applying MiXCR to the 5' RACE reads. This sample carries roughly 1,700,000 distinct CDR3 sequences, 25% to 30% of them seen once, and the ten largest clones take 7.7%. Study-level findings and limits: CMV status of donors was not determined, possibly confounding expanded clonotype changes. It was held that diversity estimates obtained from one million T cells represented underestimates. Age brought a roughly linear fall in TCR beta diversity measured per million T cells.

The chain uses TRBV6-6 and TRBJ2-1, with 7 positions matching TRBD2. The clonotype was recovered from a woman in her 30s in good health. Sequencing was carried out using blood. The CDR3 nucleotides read TGTGCCAGCAGTCCCCCGGTGGGGGGGGGGAAGGACAATGAGCAGTTCTTC. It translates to CASSPPVGGGKDNEQFF.